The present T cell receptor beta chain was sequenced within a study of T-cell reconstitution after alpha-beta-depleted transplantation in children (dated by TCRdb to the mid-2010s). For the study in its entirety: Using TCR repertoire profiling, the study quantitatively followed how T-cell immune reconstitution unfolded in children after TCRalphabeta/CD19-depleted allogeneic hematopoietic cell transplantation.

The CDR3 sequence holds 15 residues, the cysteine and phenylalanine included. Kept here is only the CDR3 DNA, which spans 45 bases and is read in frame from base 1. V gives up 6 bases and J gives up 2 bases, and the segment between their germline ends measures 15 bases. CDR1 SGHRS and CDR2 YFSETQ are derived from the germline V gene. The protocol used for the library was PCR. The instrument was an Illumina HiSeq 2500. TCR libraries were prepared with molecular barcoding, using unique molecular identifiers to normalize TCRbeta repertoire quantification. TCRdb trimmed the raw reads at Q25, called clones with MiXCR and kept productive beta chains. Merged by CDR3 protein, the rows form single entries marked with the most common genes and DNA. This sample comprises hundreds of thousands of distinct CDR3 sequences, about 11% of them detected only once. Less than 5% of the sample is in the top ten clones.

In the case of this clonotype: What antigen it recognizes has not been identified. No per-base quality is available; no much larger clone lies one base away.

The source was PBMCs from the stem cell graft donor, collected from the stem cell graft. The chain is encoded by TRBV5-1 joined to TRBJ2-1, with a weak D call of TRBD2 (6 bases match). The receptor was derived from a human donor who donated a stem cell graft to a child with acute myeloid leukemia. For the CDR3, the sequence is CASKVRGGTYNEQFF. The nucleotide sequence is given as TGCGCCAGCAAGGTGCGGGGCGGGACCTACAATGAGCAGTTCTTC.